Presented here are 30 T cell receptor beta chains from one specimen sequenced in a study of somatic mutations in cytotoxic T cells in rheumatoid arthritis. TCRdb's table, derived via immunoSEQ multiplex PCR, lists solely in-frame clones and lacks some. Of about 30,000 clones listed, 82% were seen once; the top ten hold about 8.6%. Sequenced sample: CD8+ T cells sorted from blood. These receptors originate from an adult with rheumatoid arthritis.

This sequence joins TRBV11-2 and TRBJ1-1; D is possibly TRBD1 (6 bases). V gave up 7 bases and J gave up 3 bases, with 15 bases separating them. CDR1 and CDR2 from the germline V gene are SGHAT and FQNNGV. This CDR3 has 14 amino acids. CDR3 coding DNA: TGTGCCAGCACGGGGGGCAGTAAATACACTGAAGCTTTCTTT. This codes for CASTGGSKYTEAFF.

V gene TRBV10-3 combines with J gene TRBJ1-1, with D possibly being TRBD1 (5 bases). The V gene lost 2 bases and the J gene lost 0 bases, with 10 bases spanning the gap. CDR1 and CDR2 from the germline V gene are ENHRY and SYGVKD. The CDR3 runs to 15 residues. The CDR3 region is CAISERRAMNTEAFF. In nucleotides, the CDR3 is TGTGCCATCAGTGAGCGCAGGGCCATGAACACTGAAGCTTTCTTT.

On this clone: This CDR3 is also generated by other DNA sequences in the sample. J is TRBJ1-4 and V is TRBV20-1; possibly TRBD1 for D (6 bases). This CDR3 spans 11 amino acids. V shed 5 bases and J shed 8 bases, with 9 bases lying between them. Germline lookup yields CDR1 DFQATT and CDR2 SNEGSKA (reference sequence). For the CDR3, the DNA is TGCAGTGCTCCAGGGGAGGAAAAACTGTTTTTT. This encodes CSAPGEEKLFF.

The chain employs TRBV5-1 and TRBJ1-1, with 10 bases aligning to TRBD1. The junction had 4 bases not matched to a gene; V was cut back by 1 base and J by 4 bases. CDR3 length: 15 amino acids. CDR1 SGHRS and CDR2 YFSETQ come from the germline V gene. CDR3 nucleotides: TGCGCCAGCAGCTTGCCGGACAGGGGGGGCACTGAAGCTTTCTTT. Protein sequence: CASSLPDRGGTEAFF.

The V and J genes are TRBV30 and TRBJ2-3; D is perhaps TRBD1 or TRBD2 (5 bases each). Germline CDR1 and CDR2: GTSNPN and SVGIG (reference sequence). The V gene lost 0 bases and the J gene lost 5 bases, with 9 bases spanning the gap. The CDR3 covers 13 residues. The CDR3 loop reads CAWSVGDRDTQYF. The CDR3 DNA reads as TGTGCCTGGAGTGTAGGGGACCGAGATACGCAGTATTTT.

This clone was picked up a small number of times. The chain joins TRBV7-9 to TRBJ1-5; no reliable D call. The CDR3 is 12 residues long. V was cut by 7 bases and J by 4 bases, with 8 bases left in between. The germline V gene has CDR1 SEHNR and CDR2 FQNEAQ (reference sequence). CDR3 nucleotide sequence: TGTGCCAGCACCGAAGGTAATCAGCCCCAGCATTTT. This sequence encodes CASTEGNQPQHF.

The chain joins TRBV7-9 to TRBJ2-1; either TRBD1 or TRBD2 may fit D (5 bases each). Trimming took 7 bases from V and 0 from J, leaving 19 bases between them. The CDR3 spans 17 residues. The germline gives CDR1 SEHNR, CDR2 FQNEAQ (reference sequence). This chain's CDR3 is CASTGARATVSYNEQFF. The CDR3 nucleotides read TGTGCCAGCACCGGGGCGCGGGCCACGGTCTCCTACAATGAGCAGTTCTTC.

The rearrangement links TRBV19 to TRBJ1-1; D might be TRBD1 (5 bases). Trimming stripped 1 base from V and 6 bases from J, with 12 bases between. This CDR3 region has 14 residues. Germline V gene data show CDR1 as LNHDA and CDR2 as SQIVND (reference sequence). This CDR3 is CASSIGQGSAEAFF. The CDR3 coding sequence is TGTGCCAGTAGTATAGGGCAGGGTAGCGCTGAAGCTTTCTTT. Drawing the rest from reference TRBV19 and TRBJ1-1, the complete variable domain is DGGITQSPKYLFRKEGQNVTLSCEQNLNHDAMYWYRQDPGQGLRLIYYSQIVNDFQKGDIAEGYSVSREKKESFPLTVTSAQKNPTAFYLCASSIGQGSAEAFFGQGTRLTVV.

This clone showed up just a few times. The gene calls are TRBV29-1 and TRBJ2-2; a possible D gene is TRBD2 (6 bases). V was pared by 6 bases and J by 4 bases, with 12 bases between. Germline-derived CDR1 and CDR2 are SQVTM and ANQGSEA. The CDR3 covers 13 residues. The CDR3 DNA follows: TGCAGCGTCGCAATGGGGGGCACCGGGGAGCTGTTTTTT. This translates into CSVAMGGTGELFF.

V is TRBV6-5 and J is TRBJ1-1; D is ambiguous. Per the germline V gene, CDR1 is MNHEY and CDR2 is SVGAGI. The CDR3 is 13 residues long. Between the trimmed V and J ends, which lost 4 bases and 4 bases, there was a span of 10 bases. CDR3 sequence reads: CASSSGSSTEAFF. The CDR3 coding sequence is TGTGCCAGCAGTTCCGGGTCGAGCACTGAAGCTTTCTTT.

The chain carries TRBV6-5 and TRBJ2-7; either TRBD1 or TRBD2 may supply D (7 bases each). Germline V CDR1 and CDR2: MNHEY, SVGAGI. This CDR3 contains 13 residues. Trimming left V 5 bases short and J 5 bases short, with 13 bases between. The CDR3 spells CASSASGGDEQYF. The CDR3 coding sequence is TGTGCCAGCAGTGCGTCAGGGGGGGACGAGCAGTACTTC.

The CDR3 spells CASTTGFGYTF. The CDR3 bases are TGTGCCAGCACGACAGGGTTTGGCTACACCTTC. The V call is TRBV6-1, the J call TRBJ1-2; 7 positions agree with TRBD1. The CDR3 contains 11 residues. Germline V lookup: CDR1 MNHNS, CDR2 SASEGT. The ends lost 7 bases at V and 7 bases at J; junction bases unmatched: 3.

V is TRBV28 and J is TRBJ2-1; tentatively, D is TRBD1 (6 bases). Trimming removed 5 bases from V and 4 bases from J, with 9 bases in between. Per the germline V gene, CDR1 is MDHEN and CDR2 is SYDVKM. This CDR3 comprises 13 residues. CDR3 protein: CASSPQGYNEQFF. CDR3 sequence (DNA): TGTGCCAGCAGTCCGCAGGGGTACAATGAGCAGTTCTTC.

This clone was observed a handful of times. V usage is TRBV4-3 and J usage is TRBJ2-2; TRBD1 matches 7 bases. Germline values: CDR1 LGHNA, CDR2 YSLEER. The junction had 7 bases not matched to a gene; V was cut back by 1 base and J by 5 bases. The CDR3 extends over 16 amino acids. The chain's CDR3 is CASSQAWAGGTGELFF. The DNA of the CDR3 is TGCGCCAGCAGCCAAGCTTGGGCAGGGGGTACCGGGGAGCTGTTTTTT.

V and J are TRBV2 and TRBJ2-7, with a weak D call TRBD1 (5 bases). Between the trimmed V and J ends, which lost 4 bases and 2 bases, there was a span of 9 bases. The CDR3 totals 13 residues. The germline CDR1 and CDR2 sequences are SNHLY and FYNNEI. CDR3 bases: TGTGCCAGCAGTGGCCGACAGACCTACGAGCAGTACTTC. This codes for CASSGRQTYEQYF. Full variable domain (remainder filled in from reference TRBV2 and TRBJ2-7): EPEVTQTPSHQVTQMGQEVILRCVPISNHLYFYWYRQILGQKVEFLVSFYNNEISEKSEIFDDQFSVERPDGSNFTLKIRSTKLEDSAMYFCASSGRQTYEQYFGPGTRLTVT.

This sequence joins TRBV11-1 and TRBJ1-4, with TRBD1 as a possible D gene (5 bases). The germline CDR1 and CDR2 sequences are SGHAT and FQDESV (reference sequence). CDR3 length equals 15 residues. The V end lost 7 bases, the J end lost 4 bases, and 16 bases lay between the germline ends. The CDR3 DNA sequence: TGTGCCAGCACCTCTCGCGGGACGCATAATGAAAAACTGTTTTTT. Its translation is CASTSRGTHNEKLFF.

The chain couples TRBV30 to TRBJ1-2; D ambiguous. V lost 7 bases and J lost 8, with 11 bases in between. There are 10 residues in the CDR3. Germline V lookup: CDR1 GTSNPN, CDR2 SVGIG (reference sequence). As DNA, the CDR3 is TGTGCCTTCCACAAAGAGGGCTACACCTTC. Translating gives CAFHKEGYTF.

The chain couples TRBV19 to TRBJ1-2; D is perhaps TRBD1 (5 bases). The V gene lost 8 bases and the J gene lost 5 bases, with 18 bases spanning the gap. Germline loops: CDR1 LNHDA, CDR2 SQIVND (reference sequence). The CDR3 spans 14 residues. The CDR3 loop is CASRDPLFGYGYTF. The CDR3 DNA follows: TGTGCCAGTCGGGACCCGCTTTTCGGGTATGGCTACACCTTC.

The chain employs TRBV5-1 and TRBJ1-1, with a tentative D call TRBD1 (6 bases). V was trimmed by 3 bases and J by 2 bases, leaving 11 bases between them. This CDR3 is 14 amino acids long. Germline loops: CDR1 SGHRS, CDR2 YFSETQ. This chain's CDR3 is CASSYRTENTEAFF. CDR3 nucleotides: TGCGCCAGCAGCTATAGGACAGAAAACACTGAAGCTTTCTTT.

The chain joins TRBV6-5 to TRBJ1-3; no reliable D call. With 0 bases removed from V and 0 bases from J, the gap between germline ends came to 6 bases. In germline, CDR1 is MNHEY, CDR2 SVGAGI. This CDR3 comprises 15 residues. For the CDR3, the DNA is TGTGCCAGCAGTTACTCCTCAGACTCTGGAAACACCATATATTTT. Amino acids: CASSYSSDSGNTIYF.

The chain is built from TRBV6-1 and TRBJ1-2; D remains ambiguous. V gave up 2 bases and J gave up 1 base, with 8 bases separating them. CDR1 and CDR2 (germline): MNHNS, SASEGT. The CDR3 has 14 amino acids. CDR3 nucleotides: TGTGCCAGCAGTGAATATGGCGGTAACTATGGCTACACCTTC. Encoded protein: CASSEYGGNYGYTF.

CDR3 nucleotides: TGTGCCAGCAGCACGGGACTAGAGGTTGGGGAGCTGTTTTTT. Protein sequence: CASSTGLEVGELFF. The V and J genes are TRBV7-6 and TRBJ2-2, with 8 bases aligning to TRBD2. The trim removed 5 bases at V and 8 bases at J, leaving 7 bases unmatched. This CDR3 has 14 amino acids. Germline CDR1 is SGHVS and CDR2 is FNYEAQ.

The chain carries TRBV30 and TRBJ1-1; D remains ambiguous. The germline V and J ends were trimmed by 0 bases and 0 bases, with 11 bases remaining between them. This CDR3 is 15 amino acids long. The germline V gene encodes CDR1 GTSNPN and CDR2 SVGIG (reference sequence). This chain's CDR3 is CAWSVGLGMNTEAFF. The CDR3 nucleotides are TGTGCCTGGAGTGTAGGTCTAGGGATGAACACTGAAGCTTTCTTT. Together with reference TRBV30 and TRBJ1-1, the CDR3 gives the full variable domain: SQTIHQWPATLVQPVGSPLSLECTVEGTSNPNLYWYRQAAGRGLQLLFYSVGIGQISSEVPQNLSASRPQDRQFILSSKKLLLSDSGFYLCAWSVGLGMNTEAFFGQGTRLTVV.

V usage is TRBV7-3 and J usage is TRBJ2-7; TRBD2 matches 9 bases. Germline values: CDR1 SGHTA, CDR2 FQGTGA. This CDR3 spans 14 amino acids. The junction had 2 bases not matched to a gene; V was cut back by 3 bases and J by 2 bases. CDR3 residues: CASSFSGRPYEQYF. The DNA of the CDR3 is TGTGCCAGCAGCTTTAGCGGGAGACCCTACGAGCAGTACTTC.

The CDR3 DNA sequence: TGTGCCAGCAGCCCCCGGGTAGCGGTTGCACGACACGTTGAGCAGTTCTTC. Its protein product is CASSPRVAVARHVEQFF. The gene calls are TRBV11-3 and TRBJ2-1, with D possibly being TRBD2 (6 bases). The germline V gene has CDR1 SGHNT and CDR2 YENEEA. V was shortened by 5 bases and J by 9 bases, with 26 bases between the two germline ends. The CDR3 contains 17 residues.

This chain joins TRBV14 and TRBJ2-5; D possibly matches TRBD1 or TRBD2 (6 bases each). The CDR3 is made up of 17 amino acids. Germline V gene lookup returns CDR1 SGHDN and CDR2 FVKESK. The germline V and J ends were trimmed by 0 bases and 2 bases, with 16 bases remaining between them. CDR3 nucleotides: TGTGCCAGCAGCCAAGAATGGGGGGCGGGGTTGCAAGAGACCCAGTACTTC. Translation: CASSQEWGAGLQETQYF.

V usage is TRBV19 and J usage is TRBJ1-5, with D perhaps TRBD1 (5 bases). CDR3 size: 13 residues. V lost 11 bases and J 0 bases, leaving 11 bases between the germline ends. Germline loops: CDR1 LNHDA, CDR2 SQIVND (reference sequence). The CDR3 nucleotides are TGTGCCTCTCGGGGCCTTAGCAATCAGCCCCAGCATTTT. It is translated as CASRGLSNQPQHF.

This chain connects TRBV11-2 to TRBJ2-7, with D perhaps assigned TRBD1 or TRBD2 (6 bases each). Between the trimmed V and J ends, which lost 5 bases and 4 bases, there was a span of 12 bases. The CDR3 runs to 13 residues. Germline V gene data show CDR1 as SGHAT and CDR2 as FQNNGV. The CDR3 DNA reads as TGTGCCAGCAGCCCGGGGGCGGGGTACGAGCAGTACTTC. Protein sequence: CASSPGAGYEQYF.

This sequence joins TRBV2 and TRBJ2-7, with 10 bases lining up with TRBD2. Germline assignment: CDR1 SNHLY and CDR2 FYNNEI. The CDR3 spans 16 residues. J was trimmed by 5 bases and V by 2 bases; bases with no gene match: 9. The CDR3 DNA sequence: TGTGCCAGCAGTGAACCAGCGGGAGGGCGTTCCGACGAGCAGTACTTC. Encoded protein: CASSEPAGGRSDEQYF.

The chain uses TRBV15 and TRBJ1-1, with 10 bases aligning to TRBD1. The CDR3 totals 15 residues. V shed 3 bases and J 6 bases; nucleotides not matched to a gene: 7. Germline V gene lookup returns CDR1 LNHNV and CDR2 YYDKDF (reference sequence). CDR3: CATSSQLGTGAEAFF. The DNA of the CDR3 is TGTGCCACCAGCAGTCAACTAGGGACAGGGGCTGAAGCTTTCTTT.